A single sample is the source of the 27 T cell receptor beta chains below, sequenced in a study of blood T cell repertoires in COVID-19. The assay was immunoSEQ multiplex PCR, and TCRdb's table has in-frame clones only and misses some. This table has 300,000 to 350,000 clones, around 86% appearing once. The sample comprised peripheral blood. Receptors originate from a woman aged 50 to 60 with COVID-19, enrolled during active disease.

CDR3 amino acids: CASSSGQYYGYTF. DNA of the CDR3: TGTGCCAGCAGTTCGGGACAGTACTATGGCTACACCTTC. The chain has TRBV6-5 and TRBJ1-2; TRBD1 agrees at 7 bases. In germline, CDR1 is MNHEY, CDR2 SVGAGI. The trim removed 4 bases at V and 3 bases at J, leaving 2 bases unmatched. The CDR3 is 13 residues long.

Comment on this clone: This CDR3 is also generated by other DNA sequences in the sample. The rearrangement links TRBV27 to TRBJ2-7; 13 nucleotides align to TRBD2. Germline values: CDR1 MNHEY, CDR2 SMNVEV (reference sequence). Losses at the gene ends were 4 bases for V and 4 bases for J; bases not matched to a gene: 1. The CDR3 sequence is 14 residues long. CDR3 sequence: CASSWTSGSYEQYF. CDR3 nucleotides: TGTGCCAGCAGTTGGACTAGCGGGAGTTACGAGCAGTACTTC.

In this sample, this clone turned up once. The chain joins TRBV27 to TRBJ2-6, with D perhaps TRBD2 (5 bases). The germline V gene has CDR1 MNHEY and CDR2 SMNVEV (reference sequence). CDR3 size: 18 residues. Trimming shortened V by 6 bases and J by 3 bases, and 21 bases separated the two germline ends. Here the CDR3 reads CASRLEGLAGRGANVLTF. CDR3 sequence (DNA): TGTGCCAGCAGACTTGAAGGCCTAGCTGGACGTGGGGCCAACGTCCTGACTTTC. Complete variable domain (other parts from reference TRBV27 and TRBJ2-6): EAQVTQNPRYLITVTGKKLTVTCSQNMNHEYMSWYRQDPGLGLRQIYYSMNVEVTDKGDVPEGYKVSRKEKRNFPLILESPSPNQTSLYFCASRLEGLAGRGANVLTFGAGSRLTVL.

J is TRBJ1-1 and V is TRBV5-1, with D possibly being TRBD1 (6 bases). Per the germline V gene, CDR1 is SGHRS and CDR2 is YFSETQ. The CDR3 spans 14 residues. Trimming left V 4 bases short and J 0 bases short, with 10 bases between. The CDR3 is CASSTDSMNTEAFF. CDR3 sequence (DNA): TGCGCCAGCAGCACGGACAGTATGAACACTGAAGCTTTCTTT.

The rearrangement joins TRBV7-3 to TRBJ2-7, with 9 bases identical to TRBD2. V gave up 6 bases and J gave up 4 bases; unmatched junction bases: 4. There are 13 residues in the CDR3. The germline V gene encodes CDR1 SGHTA and CDR2 FQGTGA. DNA of the CDR3: TGTGCCAGCAGTATAGCGGGAGAGTACGAGCAGTACTTC. As protein: CASSIAGEYEQYF.

The chain joins TRBV18 to TRBJ2-7; 8 nucleotides line up with TRBD2. The CDR3 is 15 amino acids. Trimming removed 3 bases from V and 0 bases from J; junction bases left unmatched: 4. Germline V lookup: CDR1 KGHSH, CDR2 LQKENI. CDR3 amino acids: CASSPRLAHSYEQYF. CDR3 in DNA: TGTGCCAGCTCACCTCGACTAGCGCACTCCTACGAGCAGTACTTC.

This chain uses TRBV29-1 with TRBJ1-2; 9 bases are shared with TRBD1. Trimming took 7 bases from V and 3 from J; bases not matched to a gene: 12. The germline gives CDR1 SQVTM, CDR2 ANQGSEA. This CDR3 spans 15 amino acids. CDR3 in DNA: TGCAGCGCACTTACGACAGGGGGGGACTACTATGGCTACACCTTC. Amino acid sequence: CSALTTGGDYYGYTF. Together with reference TRBV29-1 and TRBJ1-2, the CDR3 gives the full variable domain: SAVISQKPSRDICQRGTSLTIQCQVDSQVTMMFWYRQQPGQSLTLIATANQGSEATYESGFVIDKFPISRPNLTFSTLTVSNMSPEDSSIYLCSALTTGGDYYGYTFGSGTRLTVV.

The chain is built from TRBV7-9 and TRBJ1-1, with 10 positions matching TRBD1. The V segment lost 5 bases and the J segment 5 bases; nucleotides outside the gene matches: 5. The CDR3 totals 14 residues. In germline, CDR1 is SEHNR, CDR2 FQNEAQ (reference sequence). CDR3 region: CASSLTGGKTEAFF. CDR3 sequence (DNA): TGTGCCAGCAGCCTGACAGGGGGCAAGACTGAAGCTTTCTTT.

The J gene is TRBJ1-4, the V gene TRBV19; perhaps TRBD1 as D (5 bases). V shed 3 bases and J shed 0 bases, with 8 bases lying between them. This CDR3 comprises 15 residues. The V gene's germline CDR1 is LNHDA and CDR2 SQIVND (reference sequence). CDR3: CASSIQGSTNEKLFF. The CDR3 DNA sequence: TGTGCCAGTAGTATCCAGGGCTCAACTAATGAAAAACTGTTTTTT. Using reference TRBV19 and TRBJ1-4 for the parts outside the CDR3, the full variable domain is DGGITQSPKYLFRKEGQNVTLSCEQNLNHDAMYWYRQDPGQGLRLIYYSQIVNDFQKGDIAEGYSVSREKKESFPLTVTSAQKNPTAFYLCASSIQGSTNEKLFFGSGTQLSVL.

The chain recombines TRBV11-3 with TRBJ1-6; D gene uncertain. The ends were cut back, 3 bases at V and 10 bases at J, with 25 bases in the middle. There are 18 residues in the CDR3. The germline gives CDR1 SGHNT, CDR2 YENEEA. The DNA for the CDR3 is TGTGCCAGCAGCTTTAGGATCCGTTTCGGGGATCGGAACTCACCCCTCCACTTT. Encoded protein: CASSFRIRFGDRNSPLHF.

This chain uses TRBV5-1 with TRBJ2-2; 7 nucleotides agree with TRBD1. With 1 base clipped from V and 3 bases from J, the junction kept 15 bases outside the gene matches. CDR3 length: 19 residues. CDR1 and CDR2 from the germline V gene are SGHRS and YFSETQ. CDR3 residues: CASSLRRQGLGEDTGELFF. CDR3 bases: TGCGCCAGCAGCTTGAGGCGACAGGGTCTGGGCGAGGACACCGGGGAGCTGTTTTTT.

The genes are TRBV7-5 and TRBJ2-5; the table's D call, TRBD2, was not checked against the DNA. TRBV7-5 is deemed a pseudogene. This CDR3 has 18 amino acids. CDR3 protein: CARSFGPRGSGFTETQYF. The DNA of the CDR3 is TGTGCCAGAAGCTTTGGTCCTAGGGGTAGCGGATTCACGGAGACCCAGTACTTC.

V usage is TRBV19 and J usage is TRBJ1-1; 7 nucleotides match TRBD1. Trimming removed 5 bases from V and 7 bases from J; junction bases left unmatched: 4. In germline, CDR1 is LNHDA, CDR2 SQIVND (reference sequence). This CDR3 has 12 residues. Here the CDR3 reads CASSLGTVEAFF. The CDR3 nucleotides are TGTGCCAGTAGTCTCGGGACAGTTGAAGCTTTCTTT. Using reference TRBV19 and TRBJ1-1 for the parts outside the CDR3, the full variable domain is DGGITQSPKYLFRKEGQNVTLSCEQNLNHDAMYWYRQDPGQGLRLIYYSQIVNDFQKGDIAEGYSVSREKKESFPLTVTSAQKNPTAFYLCASSLGTVEAFFGQGTRLTVV.

The gene calls are TRBV7-8 and TRBJ1-1; tentatively, D is TRBD1 (6 bases). The germline V gene has CDR1 SGHVS and CDR2 FQNEAQ. Trimming pared 7 bases from V and 2 bases from J, leaving 17 bases between. The CDR3 has 15 residues. The CDR3 sequence is CASTLQGIVNTEAFF. The CDR3 DNA reads TGTGCCAGCACCCTTCAGGGGATAGTAAACACTGAAGCTTTCTTT.

The V call is TRBV6-4, the J call TRBJ1-2; D call uncertain. Trimming cost V 2 bases and J 5 bases, with 9 bases left between them. The CDR3 is 13 amino acids. CDR1 and CDR2 from the germline V gene are MRHNA and SNTAGT. In DNA form, the CDR3 reads TGTGCCAGCAGTGACACGGGGAATTATGGCTACACCTTC. Translated, it gives CASSDTGNYGYTF.

The chain joins TRBV6-5 to TRBJ1-1; D gene ambiguous. The germline V and J ends were trimmed by 6 bases and 5 bases, with 16 bases remaining between them. The germline V gene has CDR1 MNHEY and CDR2 SVGAGI. CDR3 length equals 14 residues. The CDR3 DNA reads TGTGCCAGCAGCCGGGCCCCGGGAGGGACTGAAGCTTTCTTT. It is translated as CASSRAPGGTEAFF.

The genes are TRBV6-6 and TRBJ2-5; perhaps TRBD2 as D (6 bases). The length of the CDR3 is 14 residues. V was pared by 10 bases and J by 2 bases, with 17 bases between. CDR1 is MNHNY and CDR2 is SVGAGI in the germline V gene (reference sequence). CDR3 DNA: TGTGCCACCCTCAAGCCCGGGAGACAAGAGACCCAGTACTTC. Translating gives CATLKPGRQETQYF.

A few counts support this clone. The chain employs TRBV7-9 and TRBJ1-1; a possible D gene is TRBD1 (6 bases). The CDR3 runs 17 residues. V was clipped by 5 bases and J by 0 bases, with 19 bases between them. In germline, CDR1 is SEHNR, CDR2 FQNEAQ (reference sequence). The CDR3 DNA is TGTGCCAGCAGCGCTGACAGGCCCAGGGTTATGAACACTGAAGCTTTCTTT. Protein product: CASSADRPRVMNTEAFF.

This clone has just one count. The chain recombines TRBV29-1 with TRBJ2-5; 10 nucleotides match TRBD1. This CDR3 region has 16 residues. V was clipped by 6 bases and J by 5 bases; unmatched bases: 15. CDR1 and CDR2 (germline): SQVTM, ANQGSEA. The CDR3 coding sequence is TGCAGCGTCCCCGGGACAGGGGTGCTCGGGTCGGAGACCCAGTACTTC. Protein: CSVPGTGVLGSETQYF.

The CDR3 loop reads CASSISGLAHNEQFF. In DNA, the CDR3 is TGTGCCAGTAGTATATCTGGACTAGCACACAATGAGCAGTTCTTC. The rearrangement links TRBV19 to TRBJ2-1; 8 bases agree with TRBD2. The CDR3 is 15 residues long. Germline CDR1 and CDR2: LNHDA and SQIVND (reference sequence). After removal of 2 bases from V and 5 bases from J, the junction contained 5 bases not matched to a gene.

The chain joins TRBV10-2 to TRBJ1-4; the D gene is possibly TRBD1 (6 bases). The germline gives CDR1 WSHSY, CDR2 SAAADI. With 5 bases removed from V and 5 bases from J, the gap between germline ends came to 12 bases. The CDR3 covers 14 residues. The CDR3 nucleotides are TGCGCCAGCAGTTTACAGGGCTCGAATGAAAAACTGTTTTTT. Translating it yields CASSLQGSNEKLFF.

This clone came up once. The chain is built from TRBV19 and TRBJ1-5; 11 bases are shared with TRBD1. Germline V CDR1 and CDR2: LNHDA, SQIVND (reference sequence). The CDR3 sequence is 20 residues long. The V and J ends lost 6 bases and 0 bases, in that order; junction bases with no gene match: 16. Here the CDR3 DNA reads TGTGCCAGTAGCCGAAAAAAACCGGGACAGGGGGATTATAGCAATCAGCCCCAGCATTTT. It codes for CASSRKKPGQGDYSNQPQHF.

The chain joins TRBV5-1 to TRBJ2-2; D might be TRBD1 (5 bases). This CDR3 has 14 residues. CDR1 is SGHRS and CDR2 is YFSETQ in the germline V gene. Trimming took off 4 bases at V and 5 bases at J, with 12 bases between the two ends. The CDR3 is CASSDWTPTGELFF. CDR3 bases: TGCGCCAGCAGCGATTGGACACCTACCGGGGAGCTGTTTTTT.

J is TRBJ1-2 and V is TRBV30, with TRBD1 matching over 8 bases. Trimming at V came to 0 bases and at J to 4 bases, leaving 10 bases not matched to a gene. Germline V gives CDR1 GTSNPN, CDR2 SVGIG (reference sequence). The CDR3 sequence is 16 residues long. In DNA, the CDR3 is TGTGCCTGGAGTGTAACCAAGGACAGGGTCCCCTATGGCTACACCTTC. Amino acids: CAWSVTKDRVPYGYTF.

CDR3 nucleotides: TGTGCTAGTGGTAGGCGGGGTTACGAGCAGTACTTC. It translates to CASGRRGYEQYF. This chain links TRBV12-5 with TRBJ2-7; D might be TRBD2 (6 bases). CDR3 length: 12 residues. V was trimmed by 5 bases and J by 4 bases, leaving 9 bases between them. In germline, CDR1 is LGHNT, CDR2 FRNRAP.

This clone was found once. The V and J genes are TRBV11-2 and TRBJ2-1; TRBD2 matches at 11 bases. The germline CDR1 and CDR2 sequences are SGHAT and FQNNGV. With 4 bases clipped from V and 13 bases from J, the junction kept 9 bases outside the gene matches. CDR3 size: 14 residues. The CDR3 DNA reads TGTGCCAGCAGCTCGACGACTAGCGGGATCCGACAGTTCTTC. It yields the protein CASSSTTSGIRQFF.

This clone was seen a single time. The chain is built from TRBV19 and TRBJ1-2; 7 positions match TRBD1. In germline, CDR1 is LNHDA, CDR2 SQIVND (reference sequence). The J segment lost 4 bases and the V segment lost 3 bases, leaving 11 bases of the junction unmatched. The CDR3 has 16 residues. The CDR3 nucleotides read TGTGCCAGTAGTATTAGGGACAGCGTAACAAGCTATGGCTACACCTTC. Its protein is CASSIRDSVTSYGYTF.